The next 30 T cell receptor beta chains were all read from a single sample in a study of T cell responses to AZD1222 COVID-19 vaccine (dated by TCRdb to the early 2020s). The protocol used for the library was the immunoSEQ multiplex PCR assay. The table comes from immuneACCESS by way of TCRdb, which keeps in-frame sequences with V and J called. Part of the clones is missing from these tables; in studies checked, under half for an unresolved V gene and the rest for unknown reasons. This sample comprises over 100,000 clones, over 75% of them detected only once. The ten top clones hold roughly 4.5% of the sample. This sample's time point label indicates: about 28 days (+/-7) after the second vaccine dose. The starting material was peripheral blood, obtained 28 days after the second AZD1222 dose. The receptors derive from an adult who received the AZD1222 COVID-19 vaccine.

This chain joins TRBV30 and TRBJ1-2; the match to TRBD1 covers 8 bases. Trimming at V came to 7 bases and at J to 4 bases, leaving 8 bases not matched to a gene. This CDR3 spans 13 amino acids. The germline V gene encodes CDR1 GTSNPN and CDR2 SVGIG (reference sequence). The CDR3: CAYPGQGAYGYTF. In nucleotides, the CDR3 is TGTGCCTATCCAGGACAGGGAGCCTATGGCTACACCTTC.

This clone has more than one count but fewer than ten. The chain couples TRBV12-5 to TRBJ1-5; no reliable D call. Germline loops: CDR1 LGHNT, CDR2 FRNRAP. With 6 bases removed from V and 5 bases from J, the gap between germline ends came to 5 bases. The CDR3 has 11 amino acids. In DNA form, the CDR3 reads TGTGCTAGTGGGAATGATCAGCCCCAGCATTTT. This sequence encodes CASGNDQPQHF.

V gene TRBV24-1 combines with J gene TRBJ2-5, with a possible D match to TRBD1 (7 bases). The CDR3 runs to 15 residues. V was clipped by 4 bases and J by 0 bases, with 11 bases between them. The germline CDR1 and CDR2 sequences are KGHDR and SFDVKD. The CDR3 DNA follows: TGTGCCACCAGTGACGGGGGACAGCACCAAGAGACCCAGTACTTC. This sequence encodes CATSDGGQHQETQYF.

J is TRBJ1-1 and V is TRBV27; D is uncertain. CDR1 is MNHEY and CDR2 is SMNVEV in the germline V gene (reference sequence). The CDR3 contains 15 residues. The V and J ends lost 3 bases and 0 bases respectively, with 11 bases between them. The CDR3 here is CASSFRTVMNTEAFF. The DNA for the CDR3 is TGTGCCAGCAGTTTTAGGACGGTTATGAACACTGAAGCTTTCTTT.

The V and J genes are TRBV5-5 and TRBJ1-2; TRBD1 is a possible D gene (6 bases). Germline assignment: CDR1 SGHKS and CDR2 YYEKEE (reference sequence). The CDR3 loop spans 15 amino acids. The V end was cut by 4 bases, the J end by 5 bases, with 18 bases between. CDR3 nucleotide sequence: TGTGCCAGCAGCAGACAACAGGGTATGGAGTATGGCTACACCTTC. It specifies CASSRQQGMEYGYTF.

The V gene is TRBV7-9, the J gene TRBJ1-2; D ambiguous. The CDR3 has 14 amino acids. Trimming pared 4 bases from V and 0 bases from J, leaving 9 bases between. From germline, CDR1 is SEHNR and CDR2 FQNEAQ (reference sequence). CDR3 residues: CASSSPGSNYGYTF. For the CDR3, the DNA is TGTGCCAGCAGCTCTCCCGGTTCTAACTATGGCTACACCTTC.

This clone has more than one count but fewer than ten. CDR3 nucleotides: TGTGCCAGCAGCTTAGGGATTCAGGGTGGAGATGAAAAACTGTTTTTT. It codes for CASSLGIQGGDEKLFF. The V gene is TRBV7-6, the J gene TRBJ1-4, with TRBD1 as a possible D gene (5 bases). CDR1 and CDR2 (germline): SGHVS, FNYEAQ. The CDR3 spans 16 residues. V lost 1 base and J 6 bases, leaving 15 bases between the germline ends.

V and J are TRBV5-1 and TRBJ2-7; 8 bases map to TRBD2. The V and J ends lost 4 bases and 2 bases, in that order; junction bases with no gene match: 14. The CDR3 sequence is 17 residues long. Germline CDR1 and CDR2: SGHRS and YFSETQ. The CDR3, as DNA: TGCGCCAGCAGCCCTCAACCCGGGACTAGGGGAGCCTACGAGCAGTACTTC. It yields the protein CASSPQPGTRGAYEQYF.

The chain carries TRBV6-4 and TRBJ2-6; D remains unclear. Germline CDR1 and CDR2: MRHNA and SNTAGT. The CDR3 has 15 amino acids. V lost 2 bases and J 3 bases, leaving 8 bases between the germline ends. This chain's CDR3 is CASSDVSVGANVLTF. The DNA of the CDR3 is TGTGCCAGCAGTGACGTTTCGGTTGGGGCCAACGTCCTGACTTTC.

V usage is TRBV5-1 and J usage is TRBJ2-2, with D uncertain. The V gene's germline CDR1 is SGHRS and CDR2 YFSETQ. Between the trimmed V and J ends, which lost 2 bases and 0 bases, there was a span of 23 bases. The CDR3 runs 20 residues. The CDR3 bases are TGCGCCAGCAGCTTATATTTTAATCCCGGTAGCCCTCCGAACACCGGGGAGCTGTTTTTT. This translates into CASSLYFNPGSPPNTGELFF.

Here the CDR3 reads CASSSRVTNEKLFF. The CDR3 DNA sequence: TGTGCCAGCAGTTCCAGGGTGACTAATGAAAAACTGTTTTTT. The chain employs TRBV28 and TRBJ1-4; TRBD1 is a possible D gene (5 bases). CDR3 length equals 14 residues. CDR1 is MDHEN and CDR2 is SYDVKM in the germline V gene. V lost 4 bases, J lost 2 bases, and 8 bases lay in between.

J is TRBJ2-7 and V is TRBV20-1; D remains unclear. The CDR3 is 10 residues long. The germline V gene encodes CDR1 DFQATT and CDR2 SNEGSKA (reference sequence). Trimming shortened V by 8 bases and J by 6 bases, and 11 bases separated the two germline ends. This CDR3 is CSHQRVEQYF. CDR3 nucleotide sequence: TGCAGTCACCAAAGAGTCGAGCAGTACTTC.

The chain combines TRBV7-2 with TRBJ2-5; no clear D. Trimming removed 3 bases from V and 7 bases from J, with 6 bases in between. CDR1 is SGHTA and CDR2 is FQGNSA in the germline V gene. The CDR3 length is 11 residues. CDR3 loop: CASSFLTTQYF. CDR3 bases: TGTGCCAGCAGCTTCTTGACGACCCAGTACTTC.

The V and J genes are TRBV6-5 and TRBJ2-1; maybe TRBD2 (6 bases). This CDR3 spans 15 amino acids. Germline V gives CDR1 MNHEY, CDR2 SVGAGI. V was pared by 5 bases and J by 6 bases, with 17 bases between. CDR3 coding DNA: TGTGCCAGCAGTCCCCCCCCCTTACTAGCCAATGAGCAGTTCTTC. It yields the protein CASSPPPLLANEQFF.

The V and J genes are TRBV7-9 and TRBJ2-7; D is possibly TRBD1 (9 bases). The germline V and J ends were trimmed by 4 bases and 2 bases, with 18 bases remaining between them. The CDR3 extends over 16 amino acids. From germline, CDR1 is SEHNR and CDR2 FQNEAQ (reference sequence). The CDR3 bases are TGTGCCAGCAGCTGGGCGGGGGGACAGGGCCCCTACGAGCAGTACTTC. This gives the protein CASSWAGGQGPYEQYF.

CDR3 in amino acids: CATSSPTGYGYTF. The CDR3, as DNA: TGTGCCACCTCATCACCGACCGGCTATGGCTACACCTTC. V and J are TRBV24-1 and TRBJ1-2, with no clear D. Germline assignment: CDR1 KGHDR and CDR2 SFDVKD. The CDR3 runs 13 residues. V was clipped by 9 bases and J by 4 bases, with 14 bases between them.

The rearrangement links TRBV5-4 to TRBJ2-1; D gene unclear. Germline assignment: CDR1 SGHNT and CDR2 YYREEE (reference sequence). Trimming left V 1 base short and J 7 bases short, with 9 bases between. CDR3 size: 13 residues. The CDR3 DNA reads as TGTGCCAGCAGCTTGTTAGTCGGTAATGAGCAGTTCTTC. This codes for CASSLLVGNEQFF.

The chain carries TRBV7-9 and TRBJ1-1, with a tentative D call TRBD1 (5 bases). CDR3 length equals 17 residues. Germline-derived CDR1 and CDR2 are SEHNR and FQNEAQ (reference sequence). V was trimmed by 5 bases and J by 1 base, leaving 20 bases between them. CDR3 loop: CASSLVEGLLRNTEAFF. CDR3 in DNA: TGTGCCAGCAGCCTAGTCGAGGGGCTACTCAGGAACACTGAAGCTTTCTTT.

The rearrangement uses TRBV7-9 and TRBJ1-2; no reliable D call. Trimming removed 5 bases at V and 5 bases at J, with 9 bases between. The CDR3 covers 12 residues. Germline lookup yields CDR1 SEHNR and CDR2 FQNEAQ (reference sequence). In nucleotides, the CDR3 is TGTGCCAGCAGCCTTGGTTCGTATGGCTACACCTTC. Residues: CASSLGSYGYTF.

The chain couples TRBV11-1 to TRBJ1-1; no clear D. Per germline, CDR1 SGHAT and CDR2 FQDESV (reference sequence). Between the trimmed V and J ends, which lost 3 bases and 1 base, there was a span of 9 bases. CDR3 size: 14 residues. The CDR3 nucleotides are TGTGCCAGCAGCTTTAATACAGAGAACACTGAAGCTTTCTTT. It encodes CASSFNTENTEAFF.

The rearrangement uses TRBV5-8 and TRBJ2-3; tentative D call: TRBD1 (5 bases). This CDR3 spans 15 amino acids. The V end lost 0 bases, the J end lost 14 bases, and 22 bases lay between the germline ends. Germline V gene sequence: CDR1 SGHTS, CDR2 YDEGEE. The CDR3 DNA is TGTGCCAGCAGCTTGGCGCTGCAGGGATTAAGCTGGGTGTATTTT. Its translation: CASSLALQGLSWVYF.

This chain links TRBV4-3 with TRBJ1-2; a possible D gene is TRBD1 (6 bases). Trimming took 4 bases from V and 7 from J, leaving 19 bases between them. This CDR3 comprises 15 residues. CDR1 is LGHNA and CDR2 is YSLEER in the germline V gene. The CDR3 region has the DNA TGCGCCAGCAGCCGATCGGAGGGGGGTAGGGGTGGCTACACCTTC. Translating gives CASSRSEGGRGGYTF.

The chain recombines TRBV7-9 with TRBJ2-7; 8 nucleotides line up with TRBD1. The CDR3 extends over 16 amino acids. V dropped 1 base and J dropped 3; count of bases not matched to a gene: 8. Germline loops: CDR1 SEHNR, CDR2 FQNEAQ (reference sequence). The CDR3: CASSLVGSGTGYEQYF. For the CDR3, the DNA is TGTGCCAGCAGCTTAGTGGGTTCGGGGACAGGCTACGAGCAGTACTTC.

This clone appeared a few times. The CDR3 spells CASSRMQAGVLVYNEQFF. The CDR3 coding sequence is TGTGCCAGCAGCCGAATGCAAGCGGGAGTCCTAGTTTACAATGAGCAGTTCTTC. The V call is TRBV11-2, the J call TRBJ2-1; 8 positions agree with TRBD2. The CDR3 runs 18 residues. CDR1 and CDR2 from the germline V gene are SGHAT and FQNNGV. The V and J ends lost 5 bases and 4 bases, in that order; junction bases with no gene match: 16.

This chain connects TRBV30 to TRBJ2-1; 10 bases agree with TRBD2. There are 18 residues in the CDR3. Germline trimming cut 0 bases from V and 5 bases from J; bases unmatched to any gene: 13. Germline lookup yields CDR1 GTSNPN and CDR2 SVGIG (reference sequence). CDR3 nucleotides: TGTGCCTGGAGTGTATCCTTTAGGTTAGCGGGGGGTAACAATGAGCAGTTCTTC. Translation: CAWSVSFRLAGGNNEQFF.

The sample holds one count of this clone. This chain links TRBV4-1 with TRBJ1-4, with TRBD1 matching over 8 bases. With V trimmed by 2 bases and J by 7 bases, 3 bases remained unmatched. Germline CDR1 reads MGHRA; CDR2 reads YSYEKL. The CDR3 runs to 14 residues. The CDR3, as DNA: TGCGCCAGCAGCCAAACCGGGACAGGTGAAAAACTGTTTTTT. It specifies CASSQTGTGEKLFF.

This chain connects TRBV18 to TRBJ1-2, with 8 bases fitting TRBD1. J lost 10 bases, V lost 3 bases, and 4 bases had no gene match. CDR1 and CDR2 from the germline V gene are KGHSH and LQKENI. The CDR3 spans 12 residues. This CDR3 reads CASSPGTGFYTF. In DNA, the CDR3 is TGTGCCAGCTCACCCGGGACAGGTTTCTACACCTTC.

This CDR3 reads CASSPRDQATGELFF. DNA for the CDR3: TGTGCCAGCAGCCCCCGGGACCAGGCCACCGGGGAGCTGTTTTTT. The gene calls are TRBV7-9 and TRBJ2-2; tentatively, D is TRBD1 or TRBD2 (5 bases each). V gave up 5 bases and J gave up 4 bases, with 14 bases separating them. Germline V lookup: CDR1 SEHNR, CDR2 FQNEAQ (reference sequence). This CDR3 is 15 amino acids long.

The CDR3 DNA is TGTGCCAGCAGCCTCGTAAGGCAGGGTGGTGGAGAAAAACTGTTTTTT. Translation: CASSLVRQGGGEKLFF. V is TRBV4-2 and J is TRBJ1-4; the D gene is possibly TRBD1 (5 bases). The CDR3 totals 16 residues. The germline gives CDR1 LGHNA, CDR2 YNFKEQ. With 4 bases removed from V and 8 bases from J, the gap between germline ends came to 20 bases.

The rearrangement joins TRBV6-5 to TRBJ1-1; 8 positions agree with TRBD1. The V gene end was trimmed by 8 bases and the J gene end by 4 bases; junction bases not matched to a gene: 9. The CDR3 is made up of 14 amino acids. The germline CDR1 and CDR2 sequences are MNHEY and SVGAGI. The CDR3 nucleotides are TGTGCCAGCCGCATGACAGGGGCCTCCACTGAAGCTTTCTTT. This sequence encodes CASRMTGASTEAFF.